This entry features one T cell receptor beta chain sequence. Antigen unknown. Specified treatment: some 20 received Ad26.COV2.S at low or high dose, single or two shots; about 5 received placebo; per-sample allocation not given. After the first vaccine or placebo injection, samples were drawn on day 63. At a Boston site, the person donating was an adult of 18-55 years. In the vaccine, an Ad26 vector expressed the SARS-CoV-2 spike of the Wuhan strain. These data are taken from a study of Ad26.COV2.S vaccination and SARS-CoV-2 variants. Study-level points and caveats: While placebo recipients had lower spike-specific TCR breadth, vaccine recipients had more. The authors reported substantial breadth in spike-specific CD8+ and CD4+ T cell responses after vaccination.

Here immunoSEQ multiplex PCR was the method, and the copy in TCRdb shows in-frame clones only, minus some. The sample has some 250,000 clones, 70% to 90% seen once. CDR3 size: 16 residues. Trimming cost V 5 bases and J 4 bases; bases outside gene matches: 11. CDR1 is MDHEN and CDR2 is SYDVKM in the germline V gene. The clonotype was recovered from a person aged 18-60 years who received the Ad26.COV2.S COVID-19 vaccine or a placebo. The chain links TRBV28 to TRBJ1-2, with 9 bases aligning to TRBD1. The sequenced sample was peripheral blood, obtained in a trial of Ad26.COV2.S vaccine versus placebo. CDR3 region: CASSPPGQGIIYGYTF. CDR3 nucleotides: TGTGCCAGCAGTCCTCCGGGACAGGGAATAATCTATGGCTACACCTTC.